The 11 T cell receptor beta chains in this list originate from one sample, sequenced in a study of CXCR4 blockade with PD-1 therapy in pancreatic cancer. This table comes from immunoSEQ multiplex PCR, and its TCRdb copy is limited to in-frame clones, with some not included. This sample has about 730 clones, with less than 35% found just once. Material: tumor tissue. The receptors stem from a human donor with pancreatic ductal adenocarcinoma.

This clone was seen more than once but under ten times. V gene TRBV18 combines with J gene TRBJ1-5, with 11 bases fitting TRBD1. Per the germline V gene, CDR1 is KGHSH and CDR2 is LQKENI. This CDR3 comprises 14 residues. V was pared by 4 bases and J by 7 bases, with 3 bases of the junction left unmatched. Written as DNA, the CDR3 is TGTGCCAGCTCACGGGACAGGGGGACCCAGCCCCAGCATTTT. Residues: CASSRDRGTQPQHF.

This clone was detected only a few times. This chain links TRBV11-3 with TRBJ2-1; 8 bases match TRBD1. With V trimmed by 5 bases and J by 7 bases, 13 bases remained unmatched. CDR1 is SGHNT and CDR2 is YENEEA in the germline V gene. The CDR3 runs to 16 residues. The CDR3 DNA reads as TGTGCCAGCAGCCCCCGGACAGGGAAGAAATTGAATGAGCAGTTCTTC. Protein product: CASSPRTGKKLNEQFF. Combining the CDR3 with reference TRBV11-3 and TRBJ2-1 gives the whole variable domain EAGVVQSPRYKIIEKKQPVAFWCNPISGHNTLYWYLQNLGQGPELLIRYENEEAVDDSQLPKDRFSAERLKGVDSTLKIQPAELGDSAVYLCASSPRTGKKLNEQFFGPGTRLTVL.

This chain links TRBV18 with TRBJ2-2; the D gene is possibly TRBD1 (5 bases). This CDR3 has 17 residues. V lost 6 bases to trimming and J lost 1 base, with 18 bases between them. Germline V gene sequence: CDR1 KGHSH, CDR2 LQKENI. The CDR3 DNA sequence: TGTGCCAGCTCGCCTTACTTTATTCAGGGGAACACCGGGGAGCTGTTTTTT. Its protein product is CASSPYFIQGNTGELFF.

This clone was seen more than once but under ten times. The chain joins TRBV19 to TRBJ1-4, with TRBD1 matching 7 bases. Germline CDR1 reads LNHDA; CDR2 reads SQIVND (reference sequence). Trimming cost V 8 bases and J 15 bases; bases outside gene matches: 9. The CDR3 extends over 11 amino acids. The CDR3 nucleotides are TGTGCCAGTGCTCGACAGGGACGTTTGTTTTTT. Its translation: CASARQGRLFF.

V gene TRBV18 combines with J gene TRBJ2-2; the D gene is possibly TRBD2 (6 bases). The CDR3 runs 16 residues. CDR1 and CDR2 (germline): KGHSH, LQKENI. The germline V and J ends were trimmed by 0 bases and 4 bases, with 12 bases remaining between them. For the CDR3, the DNA is TGTGCCAGCTCACCACCGACGACTAGGAGCACCGGGGAGCTGTTTTTT. This sequence encodes CASSPPTTRSTGELFF.

The sample holds a few counts of this clone. The chain is built from TRBV28 and TRBJ1-1; 7 nucleotides agree with TRBD1. The CDR3 loop spans 13 amino acids. The germline V gene has CDR1 MDHEN and CDR2 SYDVKM. The V segment lost 5 bases and the J segment 11 bases; nucleotides outside the gene matches: 11. Here the CDR3 reads CASSASDRLEAFF. The CDR3, as DNA: TGTGCCAGCAGTGCCTCGGACAGGTTAGAGGCTTTCTTT.

In this sample, this clone turned up a few times. Mismatch with germline at one junction end may stem from a read error. The chain joins TRBV6-7 to TRBJ1-4, with no clear D. TRBV6-7 is an ORF; its function is uncertain. The CDR3 runs 14 residues. CDR3 loop: CASSETVGSEKLFF. The DNA for the CDR3 is TGTGCCAGCAGTGAAACGGTTGGGAGTGAAAAACTATTTTTT.

The V gene is TRBV6-8, the J gene TRBJ2-2, with 8 positions matching TRBD1. After removal of 8 bases from V and 1 base from J, the junction contained 0 bases not matched to a gene. The CDR3 runs 13 residues. The germline V gene encodes CDR1 MNHGY and CDR2 SAAAGT. CDR3 amino acids: CASDRGNTGELFF. The CDR3 DNA follows: TGTGCCAGCGACAGGGGGAACACCGGGGAGCTGTTTTTT.

There are a few counts of this clone. The chain carries TRBV9 and TRBJ2-5; 8 bases align to TRBD1. CDR1 is SGDLS and CDR2 is YYNGEE in the germline V gene. V trimming: 3 bases; J trimming: 3 bases; junction bases outside the gene matches: 4. This CDR3 has 14 amino acids. The CDR3 DNA reads TGTGCCAGCAGCGGGACAGGGTGGAAAGAGACCCAGTACTTC. Its translation is CASSGTGWKETQYF. Using reference TRBV9 and TRBJ2-5 for the parts outside the CDR3, the full variable domain is DSGVTQTPKHLITATGQRVTLRCSPRSGDLSVYWYQQSLDQGLQFLIQYYNGEERAKGNILERFSAQQFPDLHSELNLSSLELGDSALYFCASSGTGWKETQYFGPGTRLLVL.

This clone turned up a few times. The chain links TRBV11-3 to TRBJ2-7; 7 positions agree with TRBD1. CDR1 SGHNT and CDR2 YENEEA come from the germline V gene. The CDR3 sequence is 14 residues long. The junction had 7 bases not matched to a gene; V was cut back by 5 bases and J by 3 bases. The CDR3 DNA reads TGTGCCAGCAGCCAGGGGACAGAAAACTACGAGCAGTACTTC. Its protein product is CASSQGTENYEQYF.

This clone was observed a handful of times. The chain links TRBV6-8 to TRBJ2-2, with TRBD1 matching 11 bases. The J segment lost 5 bases and the V segment lost 8 bases, leaving 7 bases of the junction unmatched. Germline CDR1 is MNHGY and CDR2 is SAAAGT. The CDR3 loop spans 15 amino acids. CDR3 protein: CASRTGGLGTGELFF. CDR3 nucleotide sequence: TGTGCCAGCCGGACAGGGGGCCTAGGTACCGGGGAGCTGTTTTTT.